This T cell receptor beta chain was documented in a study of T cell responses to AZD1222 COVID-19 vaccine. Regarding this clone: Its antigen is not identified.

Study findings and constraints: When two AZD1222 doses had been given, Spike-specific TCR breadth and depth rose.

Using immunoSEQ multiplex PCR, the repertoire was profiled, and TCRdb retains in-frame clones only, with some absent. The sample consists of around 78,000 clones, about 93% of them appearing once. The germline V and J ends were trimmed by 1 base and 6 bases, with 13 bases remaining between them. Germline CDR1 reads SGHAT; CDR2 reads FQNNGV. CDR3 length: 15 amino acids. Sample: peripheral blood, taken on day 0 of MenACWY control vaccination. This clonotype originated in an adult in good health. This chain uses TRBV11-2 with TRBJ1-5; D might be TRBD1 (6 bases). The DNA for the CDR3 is TGTGCCAGCAGCTTAGGAACAGGGTATAGTCAGCCCCAGCATTTT. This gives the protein CASSLGTGYSQPQHF.